A selection of T cell receptor beta chains follows, all from one sample in a study of blood T cell repertoires in COVID-19. Profiled with immunoSEQ multiplex PCR; TCRdb holds only in-frame clones, not every one. The repertoire holds 210,000 or so clones, with 81% as singletons. Sequencing was done on a sample of PBMCs or T cells enriched from blood (not recorded which). The receptors derive from a woman aged 45 to 65 with acute COVID-19. Both conserved end residues are part of each CDR3. A D gene is named only where the DNA matches it firmly. Clone size, where shown, is once, few, many, or a class for clones that have expanded.

once	NA	TRBV18	TRBJ2-3	CASSPLIQQQSTDTQYF	TGTGCCAGCTCACCATTAATCCAACAGCAAAGCACAGATACGCAGTATTTT
NA	TRBD1	TRBV19	TRBJ2-3	CASSRIDRATDTQYF	TGTGCCAGTAGCCGGATCGACAGGGCCACAGATACGCAGTATTTT
NA	TRBD1	TRBV11-2	TRBJ1-2	CASSIGTGGLNGYTF	TGTGCCAGCAGCATCGGGACAGGGGGTTTAAATGGCTACACCTTC
NA	TRBD1	TRBV19	TRBJ1-2	CASSPSRGTNYGYTF	TGTGCCAGTAGCCCTAGCAGGGGGACTAACTATGGCTACACCTTC
once	TRBD1	TRBV5-5	TRBJ1-5	CASSATGDNQPQHF	TGTGCCAGCAGCGCGACAGGGGACAATCAGCCCCAGCATTTT
NA	NA	TRBV4-1	TRBJ1-4	CASSQDGRSGNEKLFF	TGCGCCAGCAGCCAAGACGGTCGGTCCGGTAATGAAAAACTGTTTTTT
NA	TRBD2	TRBV19	TRBJ2-7	CASSIRTSGRSSSNEQYF	TGTGCCAGTAGTATAAGGACTAGCGGGAGAAGTAGCAGCAACGAGCAGTACTTC
NA	NA	TRBV7-9	TRBJ2-2	CAVPGEGVGELFF	TGTGCCGTCCCCGGAGAAGGGGTCGGGGAGCTGTTTTTT
NA	NA	TRBV28	TRBJ1-6	CAISDGGLRNSPLHF	TGTGCCATCTCGGACGGAGGTTTGAGGAATTCACCCCTCCACTTT
once	TRBD1	TRBV7-3	TRBJ2-1	CASSSSGQGAYNEQFF	TGTGCCAGCAGCTCCTCTGGACAGGGGGCCTACAATGAGCAGTTCTTC
NA	NA	TRBV28	TRBJ1-2	CAATQGNKDGYTF	TGTGCCGCGACCCAGGGAAATAAGGATGGCTACACCTTC
NA	NA	TRBV28	TRBJ1-2	CASSFNGGGGYGYTF	TGTGCCAGCAGTTTCAACGGGGGAGGGGGTTATGGCTACACCTTC
NA	TRBD1	TRBV28	TRBJ2-5	CASRVPGQRETQYF	TGTGCCAGCAGGGTACCGGGACAGCGAGAGACCCAGTACTTC
NA	TRBD2	TRBV18	TRBJ2-2	CASSPKFPSGATGELFF	TGTGCCAGCTCCCCCAAGTTCCCTAGCGGAGCCACCGGGGAGCTGTTTTTT
NA	TRBD1	TRBV6-6	TRBJ2-3	CAAKSSGTGGADTQYF	TGTGCCGCAAAATCGAGTGGGACAGGGGGCGCGGATACGCAGTATTTT
NA	NA	TRBV20-1	TRBJ1-1	CSASGDTFEAFF	TGCAGTGCTAGTGGAGATACTTTTGAAGCTTTCTTT
NA	NA	TRBV12-2	TRBJ1-6	CASRLKGVESPLHF	TGTGCAAGTCGCTTAAAAGGGGTTGAATCACCCCTCCACTTT
NA	NA	TRBV7-3	TRBJ1-5	CASSLLRASDRLYSNQPQHF	TGTGCCAGCAGCTTACTCCGGGCCTCTGACAGGTTATATAGCAATCAGCCCCAGCATTTT
NA	NA	TRBV5-1	TRBJ1-6	CASSLSAGMYNSPLHF	TGCGCCAGCAGCTTGTCCGCAGGGATGTATAATTCACCCCTCCACTTT
NA	NA	TRBV5-1	TRBJ2-3	CASSLVPGTDTQYF	TGCGCCAGCAGCTTGGTCCCGGGCACAGATACGCAGTATTTT
NA	NA	TRBV28	TRBJ1-4	CASSQGPKTNEKLFF	TGTGCCAGCAGTCAGGGGCCGAAAACTAATGAAAAACTGTTTTTT
NA	TRBD2	TRBV5-4	TRBJ2-7	CASSSGLEREQYF	TGTGCCAGCAGCTCCGGACTAGAGCGCGAGCAGTACTTC